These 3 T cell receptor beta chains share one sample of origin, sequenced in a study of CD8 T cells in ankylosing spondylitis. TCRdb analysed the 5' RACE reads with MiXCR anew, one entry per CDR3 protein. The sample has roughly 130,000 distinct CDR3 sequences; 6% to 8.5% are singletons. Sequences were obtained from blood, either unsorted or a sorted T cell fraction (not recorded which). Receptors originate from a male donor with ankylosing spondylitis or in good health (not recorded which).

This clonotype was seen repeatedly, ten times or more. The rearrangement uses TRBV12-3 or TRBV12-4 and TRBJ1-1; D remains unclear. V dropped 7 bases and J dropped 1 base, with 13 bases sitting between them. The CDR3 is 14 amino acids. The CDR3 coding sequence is TGTGCCAGCACCTATCGAGGACCGAACACTGAAGCTTTCTTT. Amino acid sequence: CASTYRGPNTEAFF.

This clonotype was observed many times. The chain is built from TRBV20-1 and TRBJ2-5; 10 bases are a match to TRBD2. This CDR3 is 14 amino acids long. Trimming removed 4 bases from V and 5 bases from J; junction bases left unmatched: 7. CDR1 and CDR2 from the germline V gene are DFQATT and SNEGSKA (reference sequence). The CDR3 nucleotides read TGCAGTGCTAAGTTACTAGCGGGACGCGAGACCCAGTACTTC. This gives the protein CSAKLLAGRETQYF.

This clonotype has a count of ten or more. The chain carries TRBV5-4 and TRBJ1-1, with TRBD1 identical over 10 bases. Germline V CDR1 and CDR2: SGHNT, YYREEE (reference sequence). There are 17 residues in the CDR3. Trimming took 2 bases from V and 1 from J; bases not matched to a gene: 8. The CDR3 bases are TGTGCCAGCAGCTTCGGGACAGGGGTTAGGAGGAACACTGAAGCTTTCTTT. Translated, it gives CASSFGTGVRRNTEAFF.